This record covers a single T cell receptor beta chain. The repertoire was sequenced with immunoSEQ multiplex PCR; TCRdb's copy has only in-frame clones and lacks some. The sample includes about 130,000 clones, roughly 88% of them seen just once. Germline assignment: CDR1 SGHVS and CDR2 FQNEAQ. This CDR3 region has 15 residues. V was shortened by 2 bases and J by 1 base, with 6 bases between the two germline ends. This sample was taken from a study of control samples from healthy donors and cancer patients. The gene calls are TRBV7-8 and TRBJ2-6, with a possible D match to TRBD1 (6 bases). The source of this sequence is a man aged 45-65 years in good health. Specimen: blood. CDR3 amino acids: CASSLTGSGANVLTF. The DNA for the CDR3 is TGTGCCAGCAGCTTAACAGGGTCTGGGGCCAACGTCCTGACTTTC.